These 5 T cell receptor beta chains share one sample of origin, sequenced in a study of PD-1 blockade in classical Hodgkin lymphoma. Method: immunoSEQ multiplex PCR; TCRdb's copy keeps in-frame clones and lacks some. The sample has about 42,000 clones, about 72% seen once. Relapse after autologous stem cell transplantation occurred in every patient, and brentuximab vedotin exposure varied. The sample was peripheral blood mononuclear cells (PBMCs), taken at baseline. Receptor source: a human donor with classical Hodgkin lymphoma.

This chain joins TRBV6-5 and TRBJ2-2; no clear D gene. This CDR3 contains 12 residues. Per the germline V gene, CDR1 is MNHEY and CDR2 is SVGAGI. The V and J ends lost 4 bases and 5 bases respectively, with 5 bases between them. CDR3: CASSLVTGELFF. CDR3 DNA: TGTGCCAGCAGTTTAGTTACCGGGGAGCTGTTTTTT.

This clone was seen a single time. The chain has TRBV4-3 and TRBJ2-3, with D perhaps TRBD1 (5 bases). CDR3 length: 16 residues. The V gene lost 5 bases and the J gene lost 1 base, with 16 bases spanning the gap. The germline gives CDR1 LGHNA, CDR2 YSLEER. CDR3: CASSTTRQIGTDTQYF. The DNA for the CDR3 is TGCGCCAGCAGCACCACCCGACAGATCGGCACAGATACGCAGTATTTT.

The J gene is TRBJ2-7, the V gene TRBV6-6, with D perhaps TRBD1 (6 bases). The germline gives CDR1 MNHNY, CDR2 SVGAGI (reference sequence). This CDR3 has 13 amino acids. The V gene lost 4 bases and the J gene lost 2 bases, with 9 bases spanning the gap. The CDR3 reads CASSLDSTYEQYF. The CDR3 DNA reads as TGTGCCAGCAGTTTGGACAGTACCTACGAGCAGTACTTC.

The rearrangement links TRBV9 to TRBJ1-4, with D uncertain. CDR3 length equals 15 residues. Deletions cut 4 bases from V and 2 bases from J, with 12 bases between. Germline-derived CDR1 and CDR2 are SGDLS and YYNGEE. The CDR3 bases are TGTGCCAGCAGCCCTTCCGGGGATACTAATGAAAAACTGTTTTTT. It yields the protein CASSPSGDTNEKLFF.

This clone has more than one count but fewer than ten. V and J are TRBV6-1 and TRBJ2-7, with D possibly matching TRBD2 (5 bases). The ends were cut back, 2 bases at V and 3 bases at J, with 17 bases in the middle. This CDR3 is 16 amino acids long. Germline V gene data show CDR1 as MNHNS and CDR2 as SASEGT. The CDR3 DNA reads TGTGCCAGCAGTGAACCGAGGGAACCGGGATTCTACGAGCAGTACTTC. Translation: CASSEPREPGFYEQYF.